The 27 T cell receptor beta chains below come from one sample, sequenced in a study of shared clonotypes between healthy human individuals. TCRdb keeps only in-frame clones here, not all; method: immunoSEQ multiplex PCR. The sample includes 2,100,000 or so clones, almost 96% of them seen just once. Sequenced input: naive CD4+ T cells sorted from blood. Described subset: CD45RA+ positively selected. All receptors come from a young man in good health.

This clone was seen just once. V gene TRBV7-8 combines with J gene TRBJ2-7; 8 positions match TRBD2. J lost 2 bases, V lost 5 bases, and 11 bases had no gene match. The CDR3 extends over 16 amino acids. Germline V CDR1 and CDR2: SGHVS, FQNEAQ. The CDR3 sequence is CASSTISGTRAYEQYF. The CDR3, as DNA: TGTGCCAGCAGCACAATATCCGGGACTAGGGCCTACGAGCAGTACTTC.

Details on this clone: The sample has other DNA sequences that encode this CDR3 too. The genes are TRBV6-1 and TRBJ2-7, with D unresolved. V was shortened by 0 bases and J by 1 base, with 7 bases between the two germline ends. The germline gives CDR1 MNHNS, CDR2 SASEGT. The CDR3 runs 14 residues. Written as DNA, the CDR3 is TGTGCCAGCAGTGAAGCTGGCAGATCCTACGAGCAGTACTTC. Its protein is CASSEAGRSYEQYF.

This clone occurred once. This chain uses TRBV9 with TRBJ2-1; 11 bases are a match to TRBD1. CDR1 is SGDLS, CDR2 YYNGEE, per germline. J gave up 8 bases and V 0 bases, and 4 bases lay outside the gene matches. CDR3 length: 15 amino acids. CDR3 nucleotide sequence: TGTGCCAGCAGCGTAGGGACAGGGGGCGTGTATGAGCAGTTCTTC. Encoded protein: CASSVGTGGVYEQFF.

V gene TRBV11-3 combines with J gene TRBJ2-3; the D gene is possibly TRBD1 (6 bases). This CDR3 comprises 14 residues. Germline V gene data show CDR1 as SGHNT and CDR2 as YENEEA. Trimming pared 1 base from V and 5 bases from J, leaving 10 bases between. Written as DNA, the CDR3 is TGTGCCAGCAGCTTAGGAGGGGGTAAAGATACGCAGTATTTT. The encoded protein is CASSLGGGKDTQYF.

J is TRBJ2-6 and V is TRBV5-1; D remains unclear. Germline V gives CDR1 SGHRS, CDR2 YFSETQ. The CDR3 runs to 15 residues. V was pared by 4 bases and J by 0 bases, with 8 bases between. The CDR3 DNA reads as TGCGCCAGCAGCGGTTTGGTCTCTGGGGCCAACGTCCTGACTTTC. This translates into CASSGLVSGANVLTF.

The CDR3 DNA reads as TGTGCCAGCAGCGCGACAGGGCGCACAGATACGCAGTATTTT. Encoded protein: CASSATGRTDTQYF. V gene TRBV9 combines with J gene TRBJ2-3; 7 positions match TRBD1. Germline V gene data show CDR1 as SGDLS and CDR2 as YYNGEE. The trim removed 3 bases at V and 1 base at J, leaving 2 bases unmatched. CDR3 size: 14 residues.

This clone has just one count. J is TRBJ2-1 and V is TRBV19, with 8 bases matching TRBD1. After removal of 10 bases from V and 7 bases from J, the junction contained 9 bases not matched to a gene. CDR3 length: 13 amino acids. The germline gives CDR1 LNHDA, CDR2 SQIVND (reference sequence). CDR3 DNA sequence: TGTGCCACCAAGACAGGGGAAAAGAATGAGCAGTTCTTC. Translation: CATKTGEKNEQFF. The variable domain in full, completed from reference TRBV19 and TRBJ2-1, reads DGGITQSPKYLFRKEGQNVTLSCEQNLNHDAMYWYRQDPGQGLRLIYYSQIVNDFQKGDIAEGYSVSREKKESFPLTVTSAQKNPTAFYLCATKTGEKNEQFFGPGTRLTVL.

The CDR3 DNA follows: TGTGCCAGCACCTATGAGAGCATGAACACTGAAGCTTTCTTT. It yields the protein CASTYESMNTEAFF. The chain combines TRBV2 with TRBJ1-1; D ambiguous. This CDR3 comprises 14 residues. V lost 7 bases, J lost 0 bases, and 12 bases lay in between. CDR1 and CDR2 (germline): SNHLY, FYNNEI.

J is TRBJ2-7 and V is TRBV6-5; TRBD2 might be the D (5 bases). V dropped 2 bases and J dropped 1 base, with 12 bases sitting between them. Germline values: CDR1 MNHEY, CDR2 SVGAGI. The CDR3 has 15 amino acids. The CDR3 DNA sequence: TGTGCCAGCAGTTACCTAGGACTGGGATCCTACGAGCAGTACTTC. The encoded protein is CASSYLGLGSYEQYF.

This chain joins TRBV11-3 and TRBJ2-7; D is uncertain. V was trimmed by 5 bases and J by 0 bases, leaving 8 bases between them. The CDR3 runs 13 residues. Germline V gene data show CDR1 as SGHNT and CDR2 as YENEEA. The CDR3 reads CASSHTYSYEQYF. The CDR3 region has the DNA TGTGCCAGCAGCCACACTTACTCCTACGAGCAGTACTTC.

The chain uses TRBV5-6 and TRBJ2-7; D unresolved. The V end was cut by 0 bases, the J end by 5 bases, with 15 bases between. Germline lookup yields CDR1 SGHDT and CDR2 YYEEEE. The CDR3 consists of 15 residues. The CDR3 DNA is TGTGCCAGCAGCTTGGTCGCGGTCTCCCCAAACGAGCAGTACTTC. It yields the protein CASSLVAVSPNEQYF.

The chain employs TRBV5-1 and TRBJ2-7; D is undetermined. The CDR3 sequence is 14 residues long. Trimming left V 4 bases short and J 3 bases short, with 14 bases between. Germline-derived CDR1 and CDR2 are SGHRS and YFSETQ. The DNA for the CDR3 is TGCGCCAGCAGCCCAACTGGGGATCACTACGAGCAGTACTTC. Translation gives CASSPTGDHYEQYF. Filled out from reference TRBV5-1 and TRBJ2-7, the complete variable domain reads KAGVTQTPRYLIKTRGQQVTLSCSPISGHRSVSWYQQTPGQGLQFLFEYFSETQRNKGNFPGRFSGRQFSNSRSEMNVSTLELGDSALYLCASSPTGDHYEQYFGPGTRLTVT.

The rearrangement joins TRBV7-9 to TRBJ2-1, with 10 positions matching TRBD2. CDR3 length: 16 residues. Trimming removed 5 bases from V and 2 bases from J; junction bases left unmatched: 6. The germline CDR1 and CDR2 sequences are SEHNR and FQNEAQ (reference sequence). CDR3 DNA sequence: TGTGCCAGCAGCCGTGCTAGCGGGGGTGCCTACAATGAGCAGTTCTTC. This codes for CASSRASGGAYNEQFF.

As for this clone: At the DNA level, this CDR3 is encoded by other sequences in the same sample as well. The rearrangement uses TRBV5-1 and TRBJ2-7; D is uncertain. This CDR3 region has 13 residues. The germline V gene has CDR1 SGHRS and CDR2 YFSETQ. V was shortened by 1 base and J by 3 bases, with 8 bases between the two germline ends. The CDR3 reads CASSLRQNYEQYF. As DNA, the CDR3 is TGCGCCAGCAGCTTGAGACAAAACTACGAGCAGTACTTC.

The chain is built from TRBV19 and TRBJ1-6, with TRBD1 identical over 10 bases. This CDR3 contains 14 residues. Germline CDR1 and CDR2: LNHDA and SQIVND (reference sequence). V was pared by 4 bases and J by 11 bases, with 5 bases of the junction left unmatched. CDR3 amino acids: CASSSPGQGTPLHF. DNA for the CDR3: TGTGCCAGTAGTAGCCCGGGACAGGGGACACCCCTCCACTTT.

In nucleotides, the CDR3 is TGTGCCAGTAGTATCTCAAGGGGGAGCTCCTACAATGAGCAGTTCTTC. Protein: CASSISRGSSYNEQFF. The chain has TRBV19 and TRBJ2-1; D is possibly TRBD1 (6 bases). The CDR3 has 16 residues. Trimming stripped 3 bases from V and 0 bases from J, with 12 bases between. The germline V gene has CDR1 LNHDA and CDR2 SQIVND (reference sequence). Full variable domain (outside the CDR3, taken from reference TRBV19 and TRBJ2-1): DGGITQSPKYLFRKEGQNVTLSCEQNLNHDAMYWYRQDPGQGLRLIYYSQIVNDFQKGDIAEGYSVSREKKESFPLTVTSAQKNPTAFYLCASSISRGSSYNEQFFGPGTRLTVL.

This clone was seen just once. J is TRBJ2-5 and V is TRBV5-4; D is unresolved. Germline CDR1 is SGHNT and CDR2 is YYREEE (reference sequence). V was shortened by 3 bases and J by 5 bases, with 11 bases between the two germline ends. This CDR3 is built from 13 residues. CDR3 bases: TGTGCCAGCAGCTGGGCTCTTGGGGAGACCCAGTACTTC. Its translation: CASSWALGETQYF. The full variable domain, rest sourced from reference TRBV5-4 and TRBJ2-5, is ETGVTQSPTHLIKTRGQQVTLRCSSQSGHNTVSWYQQALGQGPQFIFQYYREEENGRGNFPPRFSGLQFPNYSSELNVNALELDDSALYLCASSWALGETQYFGPGTRLLVL.

The gene calls are TRBV19 and TRBJ1-2; 10 bases agree with TRBD1. CDR1 and CDR2 from the germline V gene are LNHDA and SQIVND (reference sequence). The CDR3 runs to 14 residues. V was clipped by 8 bases and J by 5 bases; unmatched bases: 8. CDR3 sequence (DNA): TGTGCCAGTGCGCGACAGGGGGCTGGATATGGCTACACCTTC. Protein sequence: CASARQGAGYGYTF.

The chain combines TRBV5-1 with TRBJ1-2; a possible D gene is TRBD1 (6 bases). CDR1 is SGHRS, CDR2 YFSETQ, per germline. CDR3 size: 15 residues. V lost 4 bases, J lost 4 bases, and 17 bases lay in between. CDR3 amino acids: CASSPGHRGVYGYTF. The CDR3 DNA reads TGCGCCAGCAGCCCGGGACATCGAGGGGTCTATGGCTACACCTTC.

The V call is TRBV30, the J call TRBJ1-6, with TRBD1 matching over 9 bases. V was clipped by 1 base and J by 6 bases; unmatched bases: 4. The CDR3 runs to 15 residues. CDR1 and CDR2 from the germline V gene are GTSNPN and SVGIG (reference sequence). CDR3 loop: CAWSAPTGGNSPLHF. Here the CDR3 DNA reads TGTGCCTGGAGTGCCCCGACAGGGGGTAATTCACCCCTCCACTTT.

The V and J genes are TRBV7-2 and TRBJ2-1; 11 nucleotides agree with TRBD2. The CDR3 is 13 amino acids. V lost 5 bases and J lost 10; bases outside the gene matches: 4. CDR1 and CDR2 (germline): SGHTA, FQGNSA. This CDR3 reads CASSPGTSGEQFF. CDR3 nucleotides: TGTGCCAGCAGCCCTGGGACTAGCGGAGAGCAGTTCTTC.

This chain uses TRBV5-4 with TRBJ2-5; TRBD2 is a possible D gene (6 bases). From germline, CDR1 is SGHNT and CDR2 YYREEE (reference sequence). V lost 4 bases and J lost 3, with 19 bases in between. The length of the CDR3 is 16 residues. The CDR3 region has the DNA TGTGCCAGCAGCCAACCGAGCCTCAGGGAGGAAGAGACCCAGTACTTC. It translates to CASSQPSLREEETQYF.

The chain joins TRBV7-2 to TRBJ2-5; TRBD2 matches at 11 bases. The CDR3 runs 18 residues. Trimming removed 5 bases from V and 7 bases from J; junction bases left unmatched: 18. From germline, CDR1 is SGHTA and CDR2 FQGNSA. This chain's CDR3 is CASSPPGLAGGPFGTQYF. CDR3 nucleotide sequence: TGTGCCAGCAGCCCCCCGGGGTTAGCGGGGGGGCCTTTCGGGACCCAGTACTTC.

The genes are TRBV5-6 and TRBJ1-2; 8 positions agree with TRBD1. In germline, CDR1 is SGHDT, CDR2 YYEEEE. The CDR3 loop spans 15 amino acids. V shed 4 bases and J 4 bases; nucleotides not matched to a gene: 9. The CDR3 DNA reads TGTGCCAGCAGCCCAGGGGACAGGCTAGGCTATGGCTACACCTTC. This gives the protein CASSPGDRLGYGYTF. The complete variable domain, with remaining parts taken from reference TRBV5-6 and TRBJ1-2, reads DAGVTQSPTHLIKTRGQQVTLRCSPKSGHDTVSWYQQALGQGPQFIFQYYEEEERQRGNFPDRFSGHQFPNYSSELNVNALLLGDSALYLCASSPGDRLGYGYTFGSGTRLTVV.

The rearrangement links TRBV6-1 to TRBJ2-7; TRBD1 is a possible D gene (6 bases). Germline-derived CDR1 and CDR2 are MNHNS and SASEGT. The CDR3 length is 15 residues. With 4 bases removed from V and 5 bases from J, the gap between germline ends came to 18 bases. CDR3 coding DNA: TGTGCCAGCAGTGTACAGGGTTTGGGGCAAGACGAGCAGTACTTC. This sequence encodes CASSVQGLGQDEQYF.

The rearrangement joins TRBV20-1 to TRBJ2-7; 7 nucleotides agree with TRBD2. The V gene's germline CDR1 is DFQATT and CDR2 SNEGSKA (reference sequence). J was trimmed by 7 bases and V by 5 bases; bases with no gene match: 5. The CDR3 length is 11 residues. The CDR3 spells CSAGGVQEQYF. The CDR3 coding sequence is TGCAGTGCTGGGGGGGTTCAAGAGCAGTACTTC.

The sample holds one count of this clone. This chain's CDR3 is CASKGQGYTGELFF. The CDR3 DNA is TGTGCCAGCAAGGGACAGGGATACACCGGGGAGCTGTTTTTT. This chain links TRBV6-5 with TRBJ2-2; the match to TRBD1 covers 9 bases. The J segment lost 3 bases and the V segment lost 7 bases, leaving 3 bases of the junction unmatched. This CDR3 comprises 14 residues. Germline V gene lookup returns CDR1 MNHEY and CDR2 SVGAGI.